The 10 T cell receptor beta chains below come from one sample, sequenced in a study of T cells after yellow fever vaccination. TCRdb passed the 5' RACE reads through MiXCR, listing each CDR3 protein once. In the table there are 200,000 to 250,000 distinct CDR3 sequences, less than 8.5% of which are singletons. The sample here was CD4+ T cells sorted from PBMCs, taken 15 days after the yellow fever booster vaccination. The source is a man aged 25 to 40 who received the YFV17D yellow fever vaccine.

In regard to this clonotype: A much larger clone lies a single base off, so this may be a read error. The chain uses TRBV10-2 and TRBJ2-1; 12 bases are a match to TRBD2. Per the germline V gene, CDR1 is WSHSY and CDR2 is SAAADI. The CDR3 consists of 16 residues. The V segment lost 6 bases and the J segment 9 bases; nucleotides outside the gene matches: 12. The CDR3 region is CASRDQTSGSYCEQFF. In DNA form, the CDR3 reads TGCGCCAGCAGGGACCAGACTAGCGGGAGTTATTGTGAGCAGTTCTTC.

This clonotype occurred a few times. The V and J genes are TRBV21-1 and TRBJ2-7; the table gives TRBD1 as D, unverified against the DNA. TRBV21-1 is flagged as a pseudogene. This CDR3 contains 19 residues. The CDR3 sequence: CASSKATRGTNDYYYEQYF. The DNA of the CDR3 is TGTGCCAGCAGCAAAGCGACTCGGGGGACGAACGACTACTACTACGAGCAGTACTTC.

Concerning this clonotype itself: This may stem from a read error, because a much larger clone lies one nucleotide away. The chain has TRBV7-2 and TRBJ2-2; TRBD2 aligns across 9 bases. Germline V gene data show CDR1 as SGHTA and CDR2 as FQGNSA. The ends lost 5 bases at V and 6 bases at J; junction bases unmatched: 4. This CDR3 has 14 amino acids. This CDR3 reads CASSETSGAGELFF. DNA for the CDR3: TGTGCCAGCAGCGAGACTAGCGGAGCCGGGGAGCTGTTTTTT.

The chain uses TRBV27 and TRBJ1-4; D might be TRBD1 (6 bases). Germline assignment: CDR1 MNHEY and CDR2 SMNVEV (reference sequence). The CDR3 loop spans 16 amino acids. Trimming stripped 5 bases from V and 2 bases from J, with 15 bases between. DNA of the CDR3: TGTGCCAGCAGTGGGGGGCTGGGACGGACTAATGAAAAACTGTTTTTT. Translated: CASSGGLGRTNEKLFF.

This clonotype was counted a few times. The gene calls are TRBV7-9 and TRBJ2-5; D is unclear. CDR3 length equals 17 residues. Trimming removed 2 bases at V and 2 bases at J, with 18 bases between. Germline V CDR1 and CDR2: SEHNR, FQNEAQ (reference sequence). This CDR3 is CASSLRLKLTGQETQYF. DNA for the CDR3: TGTGCCAGCAGCTTAAGGTTAAAACTAACCGGGCAAGAGACCCAGTACTTC.

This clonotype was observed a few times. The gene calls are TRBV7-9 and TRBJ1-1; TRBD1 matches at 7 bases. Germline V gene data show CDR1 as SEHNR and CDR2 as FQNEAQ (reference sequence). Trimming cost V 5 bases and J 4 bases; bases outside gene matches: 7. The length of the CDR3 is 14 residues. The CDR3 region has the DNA TGTGCCAGCAGCCCAGGGGGGGTCGGCACTGAAGCTTTCTTT. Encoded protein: CASSPGGVGTEAFF.

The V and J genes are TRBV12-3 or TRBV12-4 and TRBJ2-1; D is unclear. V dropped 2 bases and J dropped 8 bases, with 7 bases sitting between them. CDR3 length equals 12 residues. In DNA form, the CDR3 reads TGTGCCAGCAGTTTAAGTCGAGATGAGCAGTTCTTC. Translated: CASSLSRDEQFF.

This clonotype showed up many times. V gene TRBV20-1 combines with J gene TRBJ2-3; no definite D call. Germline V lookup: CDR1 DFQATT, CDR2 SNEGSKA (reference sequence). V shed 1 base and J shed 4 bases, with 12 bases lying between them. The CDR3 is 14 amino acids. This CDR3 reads CSARGVLEADTQYF. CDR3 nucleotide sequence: TGCAGTGCTAGAGGAGTGCTAGAAGCAGATACGCAGTATTTT.

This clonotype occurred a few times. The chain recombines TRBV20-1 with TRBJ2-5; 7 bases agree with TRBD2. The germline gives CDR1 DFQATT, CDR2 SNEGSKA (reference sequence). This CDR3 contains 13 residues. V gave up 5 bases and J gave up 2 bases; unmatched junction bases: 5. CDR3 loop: CSARLAAQETQYF. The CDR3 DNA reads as TGCAGTGCTCGACTAGCCGCACAAGAGACCCAGTACTTC.

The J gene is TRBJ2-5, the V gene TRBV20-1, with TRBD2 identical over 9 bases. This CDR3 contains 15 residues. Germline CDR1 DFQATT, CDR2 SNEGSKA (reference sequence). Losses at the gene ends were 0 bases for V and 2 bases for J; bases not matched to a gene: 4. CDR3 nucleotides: TGCAGTGCTAGAGATGGACTAGCGCCTCAAGAGACCCAGTACTTC. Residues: CSARDGLAPQETQYF.